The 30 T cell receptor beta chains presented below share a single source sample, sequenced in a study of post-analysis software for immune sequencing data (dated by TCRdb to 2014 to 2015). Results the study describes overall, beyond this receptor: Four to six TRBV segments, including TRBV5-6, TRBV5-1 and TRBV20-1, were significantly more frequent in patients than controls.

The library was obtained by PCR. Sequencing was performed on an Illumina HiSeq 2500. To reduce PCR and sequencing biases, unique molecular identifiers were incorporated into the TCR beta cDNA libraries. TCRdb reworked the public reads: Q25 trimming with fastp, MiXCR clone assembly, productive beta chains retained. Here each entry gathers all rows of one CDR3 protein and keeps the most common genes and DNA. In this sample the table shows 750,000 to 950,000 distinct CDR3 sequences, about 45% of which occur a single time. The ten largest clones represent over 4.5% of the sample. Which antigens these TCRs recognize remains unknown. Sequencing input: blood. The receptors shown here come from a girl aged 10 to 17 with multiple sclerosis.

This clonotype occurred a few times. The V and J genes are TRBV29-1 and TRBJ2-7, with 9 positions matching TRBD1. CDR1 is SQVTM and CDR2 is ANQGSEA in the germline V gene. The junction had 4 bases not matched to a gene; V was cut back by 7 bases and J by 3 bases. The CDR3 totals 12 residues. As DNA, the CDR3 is TGCAGCGCCGAGGGACAGGGCTACGAGCAGTACTTC. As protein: CSAEGQGYEQYF.

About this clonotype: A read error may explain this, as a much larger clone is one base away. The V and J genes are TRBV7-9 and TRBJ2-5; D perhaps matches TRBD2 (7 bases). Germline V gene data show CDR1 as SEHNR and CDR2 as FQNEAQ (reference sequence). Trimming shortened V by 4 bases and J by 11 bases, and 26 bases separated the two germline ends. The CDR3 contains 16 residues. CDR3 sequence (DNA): TGTGCCAGCAGCTACCTTGGGGGAGGGGGTACAAATGAGCAGTACTTC. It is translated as CASSYLGGGGTNEQYF.

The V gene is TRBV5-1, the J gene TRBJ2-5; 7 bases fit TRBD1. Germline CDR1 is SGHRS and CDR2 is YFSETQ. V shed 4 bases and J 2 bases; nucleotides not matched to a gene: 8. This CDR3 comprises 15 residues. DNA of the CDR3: TGCGCCAGCAGCCGAGTGGGCAGGGGGCAAGAGACCCAGTACTTC. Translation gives CASSRVGRGQETQYF.

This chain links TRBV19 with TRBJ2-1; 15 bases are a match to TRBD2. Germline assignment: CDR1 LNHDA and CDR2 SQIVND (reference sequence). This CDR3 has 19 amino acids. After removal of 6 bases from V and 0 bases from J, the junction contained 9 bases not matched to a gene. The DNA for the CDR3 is TGTGCCAGTAGCGGACTAGCGGGAGGGCCCCCGAGCTCCTACAATGAGCAGTTCTTC. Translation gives CASSGLAGGPPSSYNEQFF.

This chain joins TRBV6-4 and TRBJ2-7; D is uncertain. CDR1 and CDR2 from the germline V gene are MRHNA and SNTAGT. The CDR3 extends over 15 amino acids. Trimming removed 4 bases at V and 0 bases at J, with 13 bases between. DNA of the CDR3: TGTGCCAGCAGTGTAGACTTTGGAAGCTCCTACGAGCAGTACTTC. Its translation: CASSVDFGSSYEQYF.

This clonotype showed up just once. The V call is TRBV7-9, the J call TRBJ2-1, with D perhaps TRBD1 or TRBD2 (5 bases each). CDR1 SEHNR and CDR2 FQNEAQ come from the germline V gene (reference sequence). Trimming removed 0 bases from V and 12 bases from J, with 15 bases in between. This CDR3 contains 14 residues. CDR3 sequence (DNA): TGTGCCAGCAGCTTAGCGGGGACCTTGACGCTGCAGTTCTTC. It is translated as CASSLAGTLTLQFF.

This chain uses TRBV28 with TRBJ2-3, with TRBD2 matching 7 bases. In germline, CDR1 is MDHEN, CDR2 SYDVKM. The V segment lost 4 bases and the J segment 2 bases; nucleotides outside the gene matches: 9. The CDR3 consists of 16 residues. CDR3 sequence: CASSSYRDYNTDTQYF. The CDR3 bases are TGTGCCAGCAGTTCCTACCGGGACTACAACACAGATACGCAGTATTTT.

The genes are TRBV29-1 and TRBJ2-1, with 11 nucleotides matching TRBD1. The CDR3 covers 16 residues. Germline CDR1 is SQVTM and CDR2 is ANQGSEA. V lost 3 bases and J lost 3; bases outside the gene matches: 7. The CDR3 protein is CSVEPGQGAIYNEQFF. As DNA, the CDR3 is TGCAGCGTTGAGCCCGGACAGGGGGCGATCTACAATGAGCAGTTCTTC.

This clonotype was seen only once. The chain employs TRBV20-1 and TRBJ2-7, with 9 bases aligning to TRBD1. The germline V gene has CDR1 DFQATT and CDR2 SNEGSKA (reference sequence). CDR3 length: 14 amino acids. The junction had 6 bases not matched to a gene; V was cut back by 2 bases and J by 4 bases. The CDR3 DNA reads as TGCAGTGCTAGACCGGGACAGGGATTTTACGAGCAGTACTTC. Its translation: CSARPGQGFYEQYF.

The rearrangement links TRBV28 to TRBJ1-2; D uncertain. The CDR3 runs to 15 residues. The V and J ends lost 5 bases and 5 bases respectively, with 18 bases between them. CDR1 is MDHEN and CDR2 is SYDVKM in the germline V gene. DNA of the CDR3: TGTGCCAGCAGTCCCAGCGGCCAGCCCCGGTATGGCTACACCTTC. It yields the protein CASSPSGQPRYGYTF.

The CDR3 reads CASSSGEHPQHF. CDR3 bases: TGTGCCAGCAGCTCGGGGGAACACCCCCAGCATTTT. V usage is TRBV7-9 and J usage is TRBJ1-5, with D possibly being TRBD1 (5 bases). The ends were cut back, 4 bases at V and 10 bases at J, with 11 bases in the middle. Germline assignment: CDR1 SEHNR and CDR2 FQNEAQ (reference sequence). This CDR3 comprises 12 residues.

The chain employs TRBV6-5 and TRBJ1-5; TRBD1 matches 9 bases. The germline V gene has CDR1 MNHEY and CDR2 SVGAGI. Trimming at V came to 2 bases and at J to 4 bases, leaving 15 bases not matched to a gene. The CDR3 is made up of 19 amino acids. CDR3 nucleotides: TGTGCCAGCAGTTACCCCCGCGCCCGGGGACAGGGTAGAAATCAGCCCCAGCATTTT. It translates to CASSYPRARGQGRNQPQHF.

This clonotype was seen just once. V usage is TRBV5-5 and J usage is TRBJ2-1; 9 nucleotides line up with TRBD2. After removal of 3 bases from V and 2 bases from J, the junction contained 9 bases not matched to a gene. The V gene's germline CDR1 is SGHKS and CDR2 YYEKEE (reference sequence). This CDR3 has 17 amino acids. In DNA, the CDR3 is TGTGCCAGCAGCTGGGGGCACAGGACTAGCGCCTACAATGAGCAGTTCTTC. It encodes CASSWGHRTSAYNEQFF.

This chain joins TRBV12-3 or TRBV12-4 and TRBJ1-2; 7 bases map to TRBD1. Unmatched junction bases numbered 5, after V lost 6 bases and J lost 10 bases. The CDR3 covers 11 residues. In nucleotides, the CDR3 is TGTGCCAGCAGCTGGGACAGAGCCTACACCTTC. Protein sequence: CASSWDRAYTF.

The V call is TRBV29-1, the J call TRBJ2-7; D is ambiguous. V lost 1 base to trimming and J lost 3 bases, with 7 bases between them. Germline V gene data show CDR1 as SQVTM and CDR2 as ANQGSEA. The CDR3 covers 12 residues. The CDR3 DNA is TGCAGCGTTGAAGGGCCCCGCTACGAGCAGTACTTC. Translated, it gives CSVEGPRYEQYF.

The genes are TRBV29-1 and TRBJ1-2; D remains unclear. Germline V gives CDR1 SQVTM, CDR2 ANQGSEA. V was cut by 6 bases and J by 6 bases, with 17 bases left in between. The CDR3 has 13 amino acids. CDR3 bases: TGCAGCGTCGACGACGGAAACGTCCATGGCTACACCTTC. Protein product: CSVDDGNVHGYTF.

Here the CDR3 reads CASSPVGGTYNEQFF. The CDR3 nucleotides are TGTGCCAGCAGCCCCGTAGGGGGTACCTACAATGAGCAGTTCTTC. The V call is TRBV7-3, the J call TRBJ2-1; TRBD1 is a possible D gene (6 bases). Trimming left V 5 bases short and J 2 bases short, with 13 bases between. CDR3 length: 15 amino acids. CDR1 and CDR2 from the germline V gene are SGHTA and FQGTGA.

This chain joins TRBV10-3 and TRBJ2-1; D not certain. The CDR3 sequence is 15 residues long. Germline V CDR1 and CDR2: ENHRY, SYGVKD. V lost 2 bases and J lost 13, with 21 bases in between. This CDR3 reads CAISEGAETQETQFF. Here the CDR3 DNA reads TGTGCCATCAGTGAGGGCGCGGAGACACAAGAGACCCAGTTCTTC.

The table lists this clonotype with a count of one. CDR3 residues: CASSPALRTSGNEQFF. For the CDR3, the DNA is TGTGCCAGCAGCCCCGCCTTAAGGACTAGCGGGAATGAGCAGTTCTTC. The rearrangement links TRBV6-6 to TRBJ2-1; 11 bases map to TRBD2. With V trimmed by 6 bases and J by 7 bases, 11 bases remained unmatched. Germline-derived CDR1 and CDR2 are MNHNY and SVGAGI (reference sequence). The CDR3 runs 16 residues.

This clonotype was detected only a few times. The CDR3: CASSPNGYSGSGANVLTF. DNA for the CDR3: TGCGCCAGCAGCCCAAACGGGTATTCGGGCTCTGGGGCCAACGTCCTGACTTTC. The V call is TRBV4-3, the J call TRBJ2-6, with unresolved D. The CDR3 contains 18 residues. With 4 bases removed from V and 0 bases from J, the gap between germline ends came to 16 bases. Germline CDR1 LGHNA, CDR2 YSLEER.

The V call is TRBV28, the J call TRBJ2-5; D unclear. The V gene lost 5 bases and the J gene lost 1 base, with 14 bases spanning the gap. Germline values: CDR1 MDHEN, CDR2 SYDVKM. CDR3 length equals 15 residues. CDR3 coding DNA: TGTGCCAGCAGTGACCAGAAATCGGCCCAAGAGACCCAGTACTTC. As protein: CASSDQKSAQETQYF. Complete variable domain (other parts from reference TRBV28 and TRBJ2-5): DVKVTQSSRYLVKRTGEKVFLECVQDMDHENMFWYRQDPGLGLRLIYFSYDVKMKEKGDIPEGYSVSREKKERFSLILESASTNQTSMYLCASSDQKSAQETQYFGPGTRLLVL.

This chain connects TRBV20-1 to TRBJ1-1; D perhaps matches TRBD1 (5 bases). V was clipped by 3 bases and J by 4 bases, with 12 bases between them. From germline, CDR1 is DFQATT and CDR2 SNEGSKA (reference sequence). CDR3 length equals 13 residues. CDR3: CSASQGECTEAFF. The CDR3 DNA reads TGCAGTGCTAGTCAGGGAGAGTGCACTGAAGCTTTCTTT.

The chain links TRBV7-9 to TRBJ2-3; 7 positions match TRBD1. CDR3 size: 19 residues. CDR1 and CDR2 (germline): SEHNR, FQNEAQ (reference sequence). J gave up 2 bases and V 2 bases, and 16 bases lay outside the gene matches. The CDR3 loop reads CASSLLRSAQGENTDTQYF. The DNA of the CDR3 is TGTGCCAGCAGCTTATTGCGGAGCGCCCAGGGGGAAAACACAGATACGCAGTATTTT.

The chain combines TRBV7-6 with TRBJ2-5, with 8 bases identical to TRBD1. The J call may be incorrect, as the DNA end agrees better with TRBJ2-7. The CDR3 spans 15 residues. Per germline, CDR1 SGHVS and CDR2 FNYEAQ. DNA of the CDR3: TGTGCCAGCAGCTTAGCCGGGGCAGGGGGCGACGAGCAGTACTTC. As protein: CASSLAGAGGDEQYF.

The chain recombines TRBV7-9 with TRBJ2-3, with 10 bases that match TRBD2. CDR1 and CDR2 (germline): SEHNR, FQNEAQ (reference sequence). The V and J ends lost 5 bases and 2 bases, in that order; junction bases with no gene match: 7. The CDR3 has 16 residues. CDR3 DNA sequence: TGTGCCAGCAGCGAGACAACTAGCGGGACCACAGATACGCAGTATTTT. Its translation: CASSETTSGTTDTQYF.

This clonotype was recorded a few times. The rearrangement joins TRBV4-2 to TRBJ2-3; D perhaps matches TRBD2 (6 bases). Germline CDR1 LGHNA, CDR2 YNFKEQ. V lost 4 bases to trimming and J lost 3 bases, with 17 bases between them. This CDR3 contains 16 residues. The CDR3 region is CASSLLKGGGTDTQYF. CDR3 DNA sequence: TGTGCCAGCAGCCTACTGAAGGGAGGAGGGACAGATACGCAGTATTTT.

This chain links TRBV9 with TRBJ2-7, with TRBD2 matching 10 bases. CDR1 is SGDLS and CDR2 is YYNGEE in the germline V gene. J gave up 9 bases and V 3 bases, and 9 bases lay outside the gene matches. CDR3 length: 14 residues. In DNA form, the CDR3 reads TGTGCCAGCAGCGCCGGACTAGCGGAAATCGGGCAGTACTTC. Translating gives CASSAGLAEIGQYF.

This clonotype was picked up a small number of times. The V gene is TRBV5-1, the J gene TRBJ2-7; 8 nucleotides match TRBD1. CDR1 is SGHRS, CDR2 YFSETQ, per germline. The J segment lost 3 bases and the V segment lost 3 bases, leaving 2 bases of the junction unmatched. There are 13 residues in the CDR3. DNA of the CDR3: TGCGCCAGCAGCTGGGGACAGGACTACGAGCAGTACTTC. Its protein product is CASSWGQDYEQYF.

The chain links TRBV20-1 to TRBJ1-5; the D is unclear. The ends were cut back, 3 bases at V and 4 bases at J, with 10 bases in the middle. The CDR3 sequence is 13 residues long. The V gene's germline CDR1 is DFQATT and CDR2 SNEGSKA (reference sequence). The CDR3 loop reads CSARARPNQPQHF. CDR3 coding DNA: TGCAGTGCTAGGGCCAGGCCTAATCAGCCCCAGCATTTT.

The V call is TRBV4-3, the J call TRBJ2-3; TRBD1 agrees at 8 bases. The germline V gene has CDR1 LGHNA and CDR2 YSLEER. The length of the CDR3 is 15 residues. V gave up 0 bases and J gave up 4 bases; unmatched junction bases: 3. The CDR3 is CASSQETGAADTQYF. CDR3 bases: TGCGCCAGCAGCCAAGAGACAGGGGCAGCAGATACGCAGTATTTT.